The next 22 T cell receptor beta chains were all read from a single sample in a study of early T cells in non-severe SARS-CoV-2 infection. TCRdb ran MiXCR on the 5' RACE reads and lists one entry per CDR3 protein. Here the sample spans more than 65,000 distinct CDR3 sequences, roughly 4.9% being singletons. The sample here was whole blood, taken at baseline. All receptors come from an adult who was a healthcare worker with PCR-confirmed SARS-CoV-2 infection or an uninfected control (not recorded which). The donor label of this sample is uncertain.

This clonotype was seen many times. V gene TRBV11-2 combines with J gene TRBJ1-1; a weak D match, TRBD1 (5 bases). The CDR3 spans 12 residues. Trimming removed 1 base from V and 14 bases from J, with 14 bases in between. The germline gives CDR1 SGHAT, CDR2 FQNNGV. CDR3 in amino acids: CASSLVGEGCFF. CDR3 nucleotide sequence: TGTGCCAGCAGCTTAGTGGGGGAGGGATGCTTCTTT.

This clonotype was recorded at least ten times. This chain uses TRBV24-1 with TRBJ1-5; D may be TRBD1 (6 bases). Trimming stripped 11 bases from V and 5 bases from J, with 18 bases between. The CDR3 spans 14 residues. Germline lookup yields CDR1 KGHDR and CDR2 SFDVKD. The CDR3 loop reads CASINRAWDQPQHF. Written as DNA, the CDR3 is TGTGCCAGTATCAACAGGGCTTGGGATCAGCCCCAGCATTTT.

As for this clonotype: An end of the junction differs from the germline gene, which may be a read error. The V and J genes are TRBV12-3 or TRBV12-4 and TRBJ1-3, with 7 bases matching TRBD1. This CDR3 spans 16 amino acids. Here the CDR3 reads CASSTQQGTSENTIYF. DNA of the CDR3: TGTGCCAGCAGTACGCAACAGGGGACCTCTGAAAACACCATATATTTT.

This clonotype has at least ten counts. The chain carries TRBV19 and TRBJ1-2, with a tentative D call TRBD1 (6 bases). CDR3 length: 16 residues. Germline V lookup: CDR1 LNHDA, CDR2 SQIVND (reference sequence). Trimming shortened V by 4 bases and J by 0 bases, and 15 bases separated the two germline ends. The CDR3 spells CASSSRDIRPNYGYTF. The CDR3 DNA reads TGTGCCAGTAGTAGCCGGGACATAAGGCCTAACTATGGCTACACCTTC.

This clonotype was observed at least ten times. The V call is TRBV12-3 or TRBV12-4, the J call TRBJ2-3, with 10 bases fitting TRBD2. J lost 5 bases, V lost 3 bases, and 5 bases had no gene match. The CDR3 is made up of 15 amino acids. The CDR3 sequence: CASSFPSGGRDTQYF. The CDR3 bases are TGTGCCAGCAGTTTCCCTAGCGGGGGACGAGATACGCAGTATTTT.

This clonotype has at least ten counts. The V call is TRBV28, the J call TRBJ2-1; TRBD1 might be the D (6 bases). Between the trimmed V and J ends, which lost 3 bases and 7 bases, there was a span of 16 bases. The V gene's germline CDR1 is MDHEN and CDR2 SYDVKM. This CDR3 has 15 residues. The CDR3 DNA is TGTGCCAGCAGTTTCCAACAGGGTCGGAGGAATGAGCAGTTCTTC. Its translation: CASSFQQGRRNEQFF. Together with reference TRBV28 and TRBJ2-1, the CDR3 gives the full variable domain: DVKVTQSSRYLVKRTGEKVFLECVQDMDHENMFWYRQDPGLGLRLIYFSYDVKMKEKGDIPEGYSVSREKKERFSLILESASTNQTSMYLCASSFQQGRRNEQFFGPGTRLTVL.

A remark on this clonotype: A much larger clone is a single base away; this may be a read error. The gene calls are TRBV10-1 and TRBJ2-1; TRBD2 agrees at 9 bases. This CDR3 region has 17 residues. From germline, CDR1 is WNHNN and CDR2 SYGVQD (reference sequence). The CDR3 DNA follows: TGCGCCAGCAGTGAGTCGAGCATTCTAGCGGGGTACAATGAGCAGTGCTTC. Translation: CASSESSILAGYNEQCF.

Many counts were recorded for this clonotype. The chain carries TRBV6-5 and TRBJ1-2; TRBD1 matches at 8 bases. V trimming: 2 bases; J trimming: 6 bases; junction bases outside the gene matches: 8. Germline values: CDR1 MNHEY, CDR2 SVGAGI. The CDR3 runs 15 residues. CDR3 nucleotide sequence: TGTGCCAGCAGTTACCCTGGGCAGGGGGCGGATGGCTACACCTTC. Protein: CASSYPGQGADGYTF.

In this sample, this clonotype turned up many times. DNA of the CDR3: TGCAGTGCTAGAAGGGACACAAGTGAAAAACTGTTTTTT. Its protein product is CSARRDTSEKLFF. The chain recombines TRBV20-1 with TRBJ1-4; perhaps TRBD1 as D (6 bases). Germline CDR1 DFQATT, CDR2 SNEGSKA (reference sequence). This CDR3 spans 13 amino acids. Trimming pared 2 bases from V and 7 bases from J, leaving 11 bases between.

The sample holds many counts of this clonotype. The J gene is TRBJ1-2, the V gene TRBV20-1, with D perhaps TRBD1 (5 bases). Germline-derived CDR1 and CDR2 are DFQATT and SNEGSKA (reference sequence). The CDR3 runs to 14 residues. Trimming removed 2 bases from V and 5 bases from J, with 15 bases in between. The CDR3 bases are TGCAGTGCTAGAAATATCAGGGTAACTTATGGCTACACCTTC. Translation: CSARNIRVTYGYTF.

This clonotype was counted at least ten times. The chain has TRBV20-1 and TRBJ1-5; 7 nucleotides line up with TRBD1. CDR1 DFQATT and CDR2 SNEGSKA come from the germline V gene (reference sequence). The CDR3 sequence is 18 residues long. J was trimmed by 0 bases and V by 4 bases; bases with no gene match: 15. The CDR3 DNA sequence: TGCAGTGCTATGGGGGGGGGACAGTCAGTTTATAGCAATCAGCCCCAGCATTTT. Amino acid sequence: CSAMGGGQSVYSNQPQHF.

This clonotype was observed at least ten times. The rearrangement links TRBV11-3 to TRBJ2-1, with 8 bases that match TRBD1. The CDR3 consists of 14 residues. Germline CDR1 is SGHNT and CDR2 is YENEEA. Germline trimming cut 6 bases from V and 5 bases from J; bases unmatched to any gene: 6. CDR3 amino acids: CASSSGQVNNEQFF. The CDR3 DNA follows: TGTGCCAGCAGTTCGGGACAGGTAAACAATGAGCAGTTCTTC. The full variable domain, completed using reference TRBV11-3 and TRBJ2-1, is EAGVVQSPRYKIIEKKQPVAFWCNPISGHNTLYWYLQNLGQGPELLIRYENEEAVDDSQLPKDRFSAERLKGVDSTLKIQPAELGDSAVYLCASSSGQVNNEQFFGPGTRLTVL.

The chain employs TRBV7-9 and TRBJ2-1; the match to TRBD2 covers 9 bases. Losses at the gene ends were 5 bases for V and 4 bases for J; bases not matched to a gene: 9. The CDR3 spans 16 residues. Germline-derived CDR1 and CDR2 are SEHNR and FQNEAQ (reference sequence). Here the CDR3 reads CASSTLERGAYNEQFF. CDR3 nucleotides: TGTGCCAGCAGCACCCTGGAGCGGGGGGCTTACAATGAGCAGTTCTTC. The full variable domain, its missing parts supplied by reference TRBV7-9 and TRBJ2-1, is DTGVSQNPRHKITKRGQNVTFRCDPISEHNRLYWYRQTLGQGPEFLTYFQNEAQLEKSRLLSDRFSAERPKGSFSTLEIQRTEQGDSAMYLCASSTLERGAYNEQFFGPGTRLTVL.

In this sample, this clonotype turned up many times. The CDR3 loop is CASSYAGDEQYF. Written as DNA, the CDR3 is TGTGCCAGCAGTTACGCAGGGGACGAGCAGTACTTC. The genes are TRBV6-6 and TRBJ2-7, with D possibly being TRBD1 (6 bases). V lost 2 bases, J lost 5 bases, and 7 bases lay in between. The CDR3 spans 12 residues. Germline CDR1 and CDR2: MNHNY and SVGAGI (reference sequence).

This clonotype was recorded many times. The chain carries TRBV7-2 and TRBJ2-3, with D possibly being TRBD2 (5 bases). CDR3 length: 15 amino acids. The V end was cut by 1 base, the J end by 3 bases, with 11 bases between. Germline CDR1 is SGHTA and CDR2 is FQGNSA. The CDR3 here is CASSLGRVPTDTQYF. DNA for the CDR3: TGTGCCAGCAGCTTAGGGCGGGTTCCGACAGATACGCAGTATTTT.

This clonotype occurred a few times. The chain's CDR3 is CASSPNRGYEQFF. The CDR3 DNA reads as TGCGCCAGCAGCCCAAACAGGGGCTATGAGCAGTTCTTC. The chain combines TRBV4-3 with TRBJ2-1, with 7 bases aligning to TRBD1. Germline V gives CDR1 LGHNA, CDR2 YSLEER. Trimming cost V 4 bases and J 8 bases; bases outside gene matches: 5. The CDR3 spans 13 residues.

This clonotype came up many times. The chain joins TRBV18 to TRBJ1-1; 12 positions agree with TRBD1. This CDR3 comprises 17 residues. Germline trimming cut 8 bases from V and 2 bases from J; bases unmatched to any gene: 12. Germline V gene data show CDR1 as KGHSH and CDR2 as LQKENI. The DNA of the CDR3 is TGTGCCAGCCTACCCGGGGACAGGGGGCACAGAAACACTGAAGCTTTCTTT. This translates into CASLPGDRGHRNTEAFF.

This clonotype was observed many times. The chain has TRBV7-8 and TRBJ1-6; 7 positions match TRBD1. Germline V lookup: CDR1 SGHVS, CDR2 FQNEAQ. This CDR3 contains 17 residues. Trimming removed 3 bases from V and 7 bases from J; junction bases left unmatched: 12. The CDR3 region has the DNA TGTGCCAGCAGCTTGGATTACTGGACAGGCGCCAATTCACCCCTCCACTTT. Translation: CASSLDYWTGANSPLHF.

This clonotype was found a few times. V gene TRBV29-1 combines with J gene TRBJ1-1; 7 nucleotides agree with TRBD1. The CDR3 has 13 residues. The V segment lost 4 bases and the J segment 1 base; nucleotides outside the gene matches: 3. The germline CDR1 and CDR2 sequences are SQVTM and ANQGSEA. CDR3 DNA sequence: TGCAGCGTTGGACAGGGAGGGAACACTGAAGCTTTCTTT. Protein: CSVGQGGNTEAFF. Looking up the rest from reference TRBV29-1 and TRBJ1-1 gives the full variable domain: SAVISQKPSRDICQRGTSLTIQCQVDSQVTMMFWYRQQPGQSLTLIATANQGSEATYESGFVIDKFPISRPNLTFSTLTVSNMSPEDSSIYLCSVGQGGNTEAFFGQGTRLTVV.

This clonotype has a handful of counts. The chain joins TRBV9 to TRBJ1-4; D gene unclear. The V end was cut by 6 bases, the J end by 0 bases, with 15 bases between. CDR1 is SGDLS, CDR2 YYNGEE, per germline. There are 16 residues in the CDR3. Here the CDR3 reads CASTSDASPTNEKLFF. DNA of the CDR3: TGTGCCAGCACGAGTGATGCTTCGCCAACTAATGAAAAACTGTTTTTT.

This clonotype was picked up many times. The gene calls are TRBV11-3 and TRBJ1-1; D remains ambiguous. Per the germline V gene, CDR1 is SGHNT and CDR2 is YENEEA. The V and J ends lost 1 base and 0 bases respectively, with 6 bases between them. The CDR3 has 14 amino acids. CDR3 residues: CASSLGGMNTEAFF. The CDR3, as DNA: TGTGCCAGCAGCTTAGGGGGTATGAACACTGAAGCTTTCTTT.

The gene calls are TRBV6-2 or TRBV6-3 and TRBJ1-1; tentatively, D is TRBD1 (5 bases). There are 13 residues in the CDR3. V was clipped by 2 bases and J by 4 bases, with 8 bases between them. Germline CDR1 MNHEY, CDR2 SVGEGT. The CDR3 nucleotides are TGTGCCAGCAGTTACACCGGGGGCACTGAAGCTTTCTTT. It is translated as CASSYTGGTEAFF.